The 3 T cell receptor beta chains presented below share a single source sample, sequenced in a study of OX40 agonist ivuxolimab in advanced cancers. The data were produced by immunoSEQ multiplex PCR, yet TCRdb's version contains in-frame clones alone and is incomplete. In the table there are some 54,000 clones, roughly nine tenths of which are singletons. This sample comprised CD4+ or CD8+ T cells sorted from blood, obtained in a trial of the OX40 agonist ivuxolimab. These receptors were taken from an adult with an advanced solid tumor such as melanoma, head and neck, liver or kidney cancer.

The chain recombines TRBV27 with TRBJ2-7; 8 bases are a match to TRBD2. The CDR3 has 14 residues. V shed 6 bases and J 10 bases; nucleotides not matched to a gene: 14. Germline CDR1 and CDR2: MNHEY and SMNVEV (reference sequence). CDR3 bases: TGTGCCAGCAGCTCGGGGGGGCGCAGGCTGGGACAGTACTTC. This gives the protein CASSSGGRRLGQYF.

The rearrangement links TRBV6-6 to TRBJ2-2, with D hard to call. Trimming pared 2 bases from V and 2 bases from J, leaving 9 bases between. The length of the CDR3 is 15 residues. Germline V CDR1 and CDR2: MNHNY, SVGAGI (reference sequence). CDR3 sequence reads: CASSYDRSNTGELFF. The CDR3 coding sequence is TGTGCCAGCAGTTACGATCGTTCTAACACCGGGGAGCTGTTTTTT.

This chain uses TRBV6-5 with TRBJ1-2; 7 bases are shared with TRBD1. The CDR3 runs 16 residues. CDR1 and CDR2 (germline): MNHEY, SVGAGI. Germline trimming cut 0 bases from V and 4 bases from J; bases unmatched to any gene: 8. CDR3 region: CASSYSSGQHSYGYTF. CDR3 nucleotide sequence: TGTGCCAGCAGTTACTCCTCGGGACAGCACTCCTATGGCTACACCTTC.